Presented here are 26 T cell receptor beta chains from one specimen sequenced in a study of OX40 agonist ivuxolimab in advanced cancers. The data were produced by immunoSEQ multiplex PCR, yet TCRdb's version contains in-frame clones alone and is incomplete. Here the sample spans 100,000 to 120,000 clones, approximately 90% being singletons. The sequences come from CD4+ or CD8+ T cells sorted from blood, collected in a trial of the OX40 agonist ivuxolimab. These receptors came from an adult with an advanced solid tumor such as melanoma, head and neck, liver or kidney cancer.

The chain links TRBV7-9 to TRBJ1-1, with D maybe TRBD1 (5 bases). CDR1 is SEHNR and CDR2 is FQNEAQ in the germline V gene (reference sequence). The V gene lost 4 bases and the J gene lost 3 bases, with 12 bases spanning the gap. The CDR3 contains 14 residues. Here the CDR3 reads CASSSLRGDTEAFF. Written as DNA, the CDR3 is TGTGCCAGCAGCTCCCTCCGGGGCGACACTGAAGCTTTCTTT.

The rearrangement joins TRBV5-5 to TRBJ1-1, with 10 bases aligning to TRBD1. The CDR3 runs to 15 residues. The germline V gene encodes CDR1 SGHKS and CDR2 YYEKEE (reference sequence). V lost 4 bases, J lost 7 bases, and 10 bases stayed unmatched. The CDR3 protein is CASSKGQGLSVEAFF. The CDR3 region has the DNA TGTGCCAGCAGCAAGGGACAGGGGCTATCGGTTGAAGCTTTCTTT.

The chain employs TRBV4-3 and TRBJ1-2; D call uncertain. The length of the CDR3 is 13 residues. From germline, CDR1 is LGHNA and CDR2 YSLEER. The V gene lost 5 bases and the J gene lost 0 bases, with 7 bases spanning the gap. CDR3 in DNA: TGCGCCAGCAGCGGTTTAGCTAACTATGGCTACACCTTC. The encoded protein is CASSGLANYGYTF.

This clone was detected once. The genes are TRBV7-8 and TRBJ1-4; D is undetermined. Germline V lookup: CDR1 SGHVS, CDR2 FQNEAQ. Deletions cut 5 bases from V and 7 bases from J, with 11 bases between. This CDR3 spans 13 amino acids. The CDR3 nucleotides read TGTGCCAGCAGCGGTCGAGGGATTGAAAAACTGTTTTTT. Protein: CASSGRGIEKLFF. Together with reference TRBV7-8 and TRBJ1-4, the CDR3 gives the full variable domain: GAGVSQSPRYKVAKRGQDVALRCDPISGHVSLFWYQQALGQGPEFLTYFQNEAQLDKSGLPSDRFFAERPEGSVSTLKIQRTQQEDSAVYLCASSGRGIEKLFFGSGTQLSVL.

The J gene is TRBJ2-2, the V gene TRBV19, with D perhaps TRBD2 (5 bases). The CDR3 spans 13 residues. The germline V gene encodes CDR1 LNHDA and CDR2 SQIVND (reference sequence). V was pared by 7 bases and J by 5 bases, with 11 bases between. The chain's CDR3 is CASTETGTGELFF. For the CDR3, the DNA is TGTGCCAGTACCGAAACGGGAACCGGGGAGCTGTTTTTT. The entire variable domain, with the rest obtained from reference TRBV19 and TRBJ2-2, is as follows: DGGITQSPKYLFRKEGQNVTLSCEQNLNHDAMYWYRQDPGQGLRLIYYSQIVNDFQKGDIAEGYSVSREKKESFPLTVTSAQKNPTAFYLCASTETGTGELFFGEGSRLTVL.

This sequence joins TRBV11-2 and TRBJ2-3; 9 nucleotides agree with TRBD2. The CDR3 is made up of 16 amino acids. Germline CDR1 is SGHAT and CDR2 is FQNNGV. The V gene end was trimmed by 1 base and the J gene end by 6 bases; junction bases not matched to a gene: 8. CDR3 protein: CASSLGGGRATDTQYF. CDR3 nucleotides: TGTGCCAGCAGCTTAGGAGGCGGGAGGGCCACTGATACGCAGTATTTT.

The chain joins TRBV4-1 to TRBJ2-3; no reliable D call. Trimming stripped 1 base from V and 6 bases from J, with 11 bases between. CDR1 and CDR2 (germline): MGHRA, YSYEKL. The length of the CDR3 is 14 residues. The CDR3 nucleotides read TGCGCCAGCAGCCAAGTGGGGATAGGGGATACGCAGTATTTT. Its protein product is CASSQVGIGDTQYF.

The rearrangement links TRBV5-4 to TRBJ1-6; possibly TRBD1 for D (5 bases). CDR3 length: 15 residues. V shed 0 bases and J shed 7 bases, with 11 bases lying between them. Germline V gene lookup returns CDR1 SGHNT and CDR2 YYREEE (reference sequence). DNA of the CDR3: TGTGCCAGCAGCTTGGGAGGGGCGGTAAATTCACCCCTCCACTTT. Translated: CASSLGGAVNSPLHF.

The V call is TRBV4-1, the J call TRBJ2-7; D not resolved. Germline loops: CDR1 MGHRA, CDR2 YSYEKL. This CDR3 is built from 14 residues. V dropped 0 bases and J dropped 3 bases, with 9 bases sitting between them. CDR3 residues: CASSQDYRGYEQYF. The CDR3 DNA sequence: TGCGCCAGCAGCCAAGATTACAGAGGCTACGAGCAGTACTTC.

This chain joins TRBV4-1 and TRBJ2-3; 15 nucleotides align to TRBD2. CDR3 length equals 18 residues. With 0 bases clipped from V and 1 base from J, the junction kept 2 bases outside the gene matches. From germline, CDR1 is MGHRA and CDR2 YSYEKL. The CDR3 here is CASSQEGLAGGRTDTQYF. The CDR3 DNA reads as TGCGCCAGCAGCCAAGAGGGACTAGCGGGGGGACGCACAGATACGCAGTATTTT.

The chain is built from TRBV12-5 and TRBJ1-3; D is ambiguous. The CDR3 runs to 13 residues. CDR1 and CDR2 from the germline V gene are LGHNT and FRNRAP. Deletions cut 7 bases from V and 8 bases from J, with 15 bases between. Here the CDR3 reads CASARSDKDTIYF. The CDR3 DNA sequence: TGTGCTAGTGCCCGAAGCGACAAGGACACCATATATTTT.

The V call is TRBV19, the J call TRBJ2-6; D gene unclear. The CDR3 totals 14 residues. The V and J ends lost 7 bases and 2 bases respectively, with 9 bases between them. CDR1 and CDR2 (germline): LNHDA, SQIVND (reference sequence). CDR3 sequence reads: CASKKGTGANVLTF. As DNA, the CDR3 is TGTGCCAGTAAAAAGGGCACTGGGGCCAACGTCCTGACTTTC.

V is TRBV5-4 and J is TRBJ2-7; no clear D gene. This CDR3 is built from 13 residues. Germline values: CDR1 SGHNT, CDR2 YYREEE (reference sequence). V lost 0 bases, J lost 3 bases, and 7 bases lay in between. CDR3 nucleotide sequence: TGTGCCAGCAGCTTGGAGGAGAGCTACGAGCAGTACTTC. It yields the protein CASSLEESYEQYF.

The chain has TRBV7-7 and TRBJ2-5, with D perhaps matching TRBD1 (5 bases). The CDR3 extends over 13 amino acids. The germline V gene has CDR1 SSHAT and CDR2 FNYEAQ (reference sequence). This CDR3 reads CASLKNQGETQYF. CDR3 in DNA: TGTGCTAGCCTTAAGAATCAGGGCGAGACCCAGTACTTC.

The chain joins TRBV7-8 to TRBJ2-7; 9 positions match TRBD1. V was clipped by 5 bases and J by 3 bases; unmatched bases: 14. Germline V CDR1 and CDR2: SGHVS, FQNEAQ. The CDR3 covers 17 residues. The CDR3 protein is CASSLSPGQGLLYEQYF. CDR3 DNA sequence: TGTGCCAGCAGCCTCAGCCCGGGACAGGGACTCCTCTACGAGCAGTACTTC.

This clone was detected a few times. V gene TRBV7-9 combines with J gene TRBJ2-7; the match to TRBD2 covers 14 bases. The V and J ends lost 5 bases and 7 bases, in that order; junction bases with no gene match: 7. In germline, CDR1 is SEHNR, CDR2 FQNEAQ (reference sequence). The CDR3 totals 15 residues. The CDR3 loop reads CASSPRTSGGIEQYF. CDR3 nucleotide sequence: TGTGCCAGCAGCCCGCGGACTAGCGGGGGGATTGAGCAGTACTTC. Complete variable domain (other parts from reference TRBV7-9 and TRBJ2-7): DTGVSQNPRHKITKRGQNVTFRCDPISEHNRLYWYRQTLGQGPEFLTYFQNEAQLEKSRLLSDRFSAERPKGSFSTLEIQRTEQGDSAMYLCASSPRTSGGIEQYFGPGTRLTVT.

This chain links TRBV30 with TRBJ2-1, with D perhaps TRBD2 (6 bases). In germline, CDR1 is GTSNPN, CDR2 SVGIG (reference sequence). V was cut by 3 bases and J by 7 bases, with 16 bases left in between. The CDR3 consists of 14 residues. CDR3 residues: CAWRLLAGTNEQFF. CDR3 DNA sequence: TGTGCCTGGAGATTGTTGGCAGGGACTAATGAGCAGTTCTTC.

The chain uses TRBV27 and TRBJ2-7; no firm D call. Deletions cut 3 bases from V and 3 bases from J, with 24 bases between. The V gene's germline CDR1 is MNHEY and CDR2 SMNVEV (reference sequence). The CDR3 sequence is 18 residues long. The CDR3, as DNA: TGTGCCAGCAGTTTCTCATTTTTCGCATCCGGACCTCTCTACGAGCAGTACTTC. Amino acid sequence: CASSFSFFASGPLYEQYF.

Remarks on this clone: Other DNA variants within this sample encode the same CDR3. The chain has TRBV2 and TRBJ2-7; no firm D call. CDR3 length: 11 amino acids. Germline V gene sequence: CDR1 SNHLY, CDR2 FYNNEI. The germline V and J ends were trimmed by 3 bases and 5 bases, with 5 bases remaining between them. CDR3 region: CASSEYDEQYF. The CDR3 DNA is TGTGCCAGCAGTGAGTATGACGAGCAGTACTTC.

This sequence joins TRBV9 and TRBJ1-4, with TRBD1 as a possible D gene (5 bases). V was clipped by 1 base and J by 3 bases, with 10 bases between them. Per the germline V gene, CDR1 is SGDLS and CDR2 is YYNGEE. The CDR3 spans 15 residues. CDR3 sequence: CASSVWGSSNEKLFF. The CDR3 DNA reads as TGTGCCAGCAGCGTATGGGGGTCTTCTAATGAAAAACTGTTTTTT.

CDR3 in DNA: TGTGCCAGCAGCCACCGGGGGACGGGACGGCTAAATGAGCAGTTCTTC. Protein: CASSHRGTGRLNEQFF. The genes are TRBV13 and TRBJ2-1; TRBD2 might be the D (6 bases). V was cut by 5 bases and J by 7 bases, with 21 bases left in between. Germline assignment: CDR1 PRHDT and CDR2 FYEKMQ (reference sequence). The CDR3 consists of 16 residues.

The V gene is TRBV7-2, the J gene TRBJ2-7, with 7 bases identical to TRBD1. The ends lost 0 bases at V and 2 bases at J; junction bases unmatched: 7. Germline CDR1 and CDR2: SGHTA and FQGNSA. CDR3 size: 16 residues. CDR3 amino acids: CASSLAGQPAAYEQYF. For the CDR3, the DNA is TGTGCCAGCAGCTTAGCGGGACAGCCTGCGGCCTACGAGCAGTACTTC.

V usage is TRBV2 and J usage is TRBJ1-2; TRBD1 is a possible D gene (6 bases). Germline CDR1 and CDR2: SNHLY and FYNNEI. The CDR3 consists of 15 residues. The V end was cut by 0 bases, the J end by 3 bases, with 11 bases between. The CDR3 spells CASSEAVGADYGYTF. The CDR3 coding sequence is TGTGCCAGCAGTGAAGCAGTGGGGGCTGACTATGGCTACACCTTC.

This chain joins TRBV2 and TRBJ1-1; 7 bases match TRBD1. CDR3 size: 15 residues. V was pared by 2 bases and J by 4 bases, with 7 bases of the junction left unmatched. Germline loops: CDR1 SNHLY, CDR2 FYNNEI. The CDR3, as DNA: TGTGCCAGCAGTGAAAGGGGGCGGGGGTTCACTGAAGCTTTCTTT. This codes for CASSERGRGFTEAFF.

The chain couples TRBV9 to TRBJ1-3, with D perhaps matching TRBD1 (5 bases). Trimming removed 3 bases at V and 3 bases at J, with 16 bases between. Germline assignment: CDR1 SGDLS and CDR2 YYNGEE. CDR3 length: 16 residues. CDR3 residues: CASSAQAGVGGNTIYF. Here the CDR3 DNA reads TGTGCCAGCAGCGCCCAGGCGGGGGTCGGTGGAAACACCATATATTTT.

The rearrangement uses TRBV7-2 and TRBJ1-3, with D maybe TRBD1 (5 bases). The CDR3 loop spans 16 amino acids. Germline lookup yields CDR1 SGHTA and CDR2 FQGNSA. V was pared by 1 base and J by 0 bases, with 10 bases between. The CDR3 bases are TGTGCCAGCAGCTTAGGGGGCTCGTTCTCTGGAAACACCATATATTTT. It encodes CASSLGGSFSGNTIYF. Full variable domain (outside the CDR3, taken from reference TRBV7-2 and TRBJ1-3): GAGVSQSPSNKVTEKGKDVELRCDPISGHTALYWYRQSLGQGLEFLIYFQGNSAPDKSGLPSDRFSAERTGGSVSTLTIQRTQQEDSAVYLCASSLGGSFSGNTIYFGEGSWLTVV.